The 30 T cell receptor beta chains listed next were all sequenced from one sample in a study of blood T cell repertoires in COVID-19 (TCRdb year 2020). Libraries were prepared through the immunoSEQ multiplex PCR assay. This immuneACCESS table, as held by TCRdb, lists in-frame sequences with V and J called but not all clones. Of the missing ones, under half trace to an unresolved V gene in checked studies; the others have no known cause. The sample profile shows 200,000 to 250,000 clones; 85% to 90% of them were found once. The ten largest clones capture roughly 2.5% of the sample. Material for sequencing was peripheral blood. These receptors were taken from a woman aged 55-70 years with acute or convalescent COVID-19.

This clone came up once. This chain joins TRBV5-4 and TRBJ1-2, with D perhaps TRBD1 (6 bases). The CDR3 has 13 residues. V gave up 1 base and J gave up 6 bases, with 10 bases separating them. Germline loops: CDR1 SGHNT, CDR2 YYREEE (reference sequence). The CDR3 region is CASSLTGYDGYTF. The CDR3 region has the DNA TGTGCCAGCAGCTTGACAGGGTATGATGGCTACACCTTC.

The V call is TRBV2, the J call TRBJ2-1; 7 bases align to TRBD1. The CDR3 spans 15 residues. J was trimmed by 1 base and V by 5 bases; bases with no gene match: 5. From germline, CDR1 is SNHLY and CDR2 FYNNEI. CDR3 residues: CASSRQGQSYNEQFF. The CDR3 DNA reads as TGTGCCAGCAGTAGACAGGGACAGTCCTACAATGAGCAGTTCTTC.

This chain's CDR3 is CASRGRGGSPLHF. The DNA for the CDR3 is TGTGCCAGTAGAGGACGAGGAGGTTCACCCCTCCACTTT. The genes are TRBV19 and TRBJ1-6, with D uncertain. The V and J ends lost 6 bases and 9 bases respectively, with 12 bases between them. CDR1 is LNHDA, CDR2 SQIVND, per germline (reference sequence). The CDR3 contains 13 residues.

This sequence joins TRBV3-1 (or the pseudogene TRBV3-2) and TRBJ2-2; maybe TRBD1 (5 bases). Trimming stripped 7 bases from V and 6 bases from J, with 9 bases between. The CDR3 extends over 12 amino acids. Germline V gene lookup returns CDR1 LGHDT and CDR2 YNNKEL (reference sequence). The CDR3 DNA reads as TGTGCCAGCAAAACAGGACCCGGGGAGCTGTTTTTT. Translating it yields CASKTGPGELFF.

This clone was observed a handful of times. The V and J genes are TRBV4-1 and TRBJ1-3, with D perhaps matching TRBD1 (6 bases). CDR1 and CDR2 (germline): MGHRA, YSYEKL. V was pared by 1 base and J by 2 bases, with 12 bases between. This CDR3 is built from 16 residues. The CDR3 region is CASSQGRDTTGNTIYF. The CDR3 DNA follows: TGCGCCAGCAGCCAAGGTCGGGACACCACTGGAAACACCATATATTTT.

Only one count was recorded for this clone. The chain employs TRBV5-1 and TRBJ1-1; TRBD1 matches 8 bases. The germline V gene encodes CDR1 SGHRS and CDR2 YFSETQ. CDR3 length equals 16 residues. J was trimmed by 0 bases and V by 3 bases; bases with no gene match: 7. Written as DNA, the CDR3 is TGCGCCAGCAGCTCGGGGGACAGGTCGATGAACACTGAAGCTTTCTTT. This translates into CASSSGDRSMNTEAFF.

The gene calls are TRBV5-1 and TRBJ1-3; 8 nucleotides line up with TRBD1. V was pared by 4 bases and J by 0 bases, with 6 bases of the junction left unmatched. The CDR3 runs to 16 residues. From germline, CDR1 is SGHRS and CDR2 YFSETQ. CDR3 region: CASSLGTGASGNTIYF. In DNA, the CDR3 is TGCGCCAGCAGCCTAGGGACAGGAGCCTCTGGAAACACCATATATTTT.

In nucleotides, the CDR3 is TGTGCCAGCAGCCAAGCTTTGGCCGCAGGGGAAAACATTCAGTACTTC. It codes for CASSQALAAGENIQYF. V is TRBV3-1 (or the pseudogene TRBV3-2) and J is TRBJ2-4; D might be TRBD1 (6 bases). V shed 1 base and J shed 5 bases, with 15 bases lying between them. The CDR3 has 16 residues. Germline CDR1 LGHDT, CDR2 YNNKEL (reference sequence).

The chain joins TRBV18 to TRBJ1-6; TRBD1 is a possible D gene (6 bases). V was trimmed by 3 bases and J by 7 bases, leaving 13 bases between them. The germline CDR1 and CDR2 sequences are KGHSH and LQKENI. This CDR3 is 15 amino acids long. The CDR3 region has the DNA TGTGCCAGCTCACCTGGACAGCAGGGGAATTCACCCCTCCACTTT. It translates to CASSPGQQGNSPLHF.

The rearrangement uses TRBV7-9 and TRBJ2-7; D is possibly TRBD2 (5 bases). The CDR3 has 13 residues. The germline gives CDR1 SEHNR, CDR2 FQNEAQ (reference sequence). V shed 5 bases and J shed 4 bases, with 12 bases lying between them. The CDR3 DNA reads TGTGCCAGCAGCCGGGGAGAATTTTACGAGCAGTACTTC. Protein sequence: CASSRGEFYEQYF. Together with reference TRBV7-9 and TRBJ2-7, the CDR3 gives the full variable domain: DTGVSQNPRHKITKRGQNVTFRCDPISEHNRLYWYRQTLGQGPEFLTYFQNEAQLEKSRLLSDRFSAERPKGSFSTLEIQRTEQGDSAMYLCASSRGEFYEQYFGPGTRLTVT.

This chain connects TRBV6-4 to TRBJ1-6; D is uncertain. Germline CDR1 and CDR2: MRHNA and SNTAGT. The CDR3 extends over 13 amino acids. Trimming removed 5 bases from V and 4 bases from J, with 6 bases in between. CDR3 coding DNA: TGTGCCAGCAGTCTAAGTTATAATTCACCCCTCCACTTT. Amino acid sequence: CASSLSYNSPLHF.

The chain employs TRBV10-1 and TRBJ1-2; no firm D call. There are 13 residues in the CDR3. Germline V gives CDR1 WNHNN, CDR2 SYGVQD (reference sequence). Trimming removed 6 bases at V and 4 bases at J, with 12 bases between. This chain's CDR3 is CASSETPGYGYTF. CDR3 nucleotide sequence: TGCGCCAGCAGCGAGACCCCCGGCTATGGCTACACCTTC.

The chain carries TRBV3-1 (or the pseudogene TRBV3-2) and TRBJ1-4, with D perhaps TRBD1 (5 bases). CDR1 and CDR2 from the germline V gene are LGHDT and YNNKEL (reference sequence). The germline V and J ends were trimmed by 2 bases and 3 bases, with 10 bases remaining between them. CDR3 length: 15 residues. The CDR3 reads CASSQLGGSNEKLFF. The CDR3 region has the DNA TGTGCCAGCAGCCAATTGGGGGGATCTAATGAAAAACTGTTTTTT.

The CDR3 protein is CASRTDRYSGNTIYF. The CDR3 bases are TGTGCCAGCAGGACAGACAGATACTCTGGAAACACCATATATTTT. The V and J genes are TRBV6-5 and TRBJ1-3; tentatively, D is TRBD1 (5 bases). The CDR3 is 15 residues long. Per germline, CDR1 MNHEY and CDR2 SVGAGI. V was pared by 6 bases and J by 0 bases, with 12 bases between.

This clone has only a few counts. The J gene is TRBJ1-6, the V gene TRBV3-1 (or the pseudogene TRBV3-2), with 7 bases identical to TRBD1. The CDR3 covers 16 residues. Germline V gives CDR1 LGHDT, CDR2 YNNKEL (reference sequence). The V segment lost 5 bases and the J segment 6 bases; nucleotides outside the gene matches: 10. Written as DNA, the CDR3 is TGTGCCAGCAGCGTCAGAGGGGGCATAGGTAATTCACCCCTCCACTTT. This encodes CASSVRGGIGNSPLHF.

V and J are TRBV5-1 and TRBJ2-3, with TRBD1 as a possible D gene (6 bases). V was pared by 4 bases and J by 2 bases, with 14 bases between. The CDR3 runs 15 residues. The germline gives CDR1 SGHRS, CDR2 YFSETQ. CDR3 sequence reads: CASSRAGENTDTQYF. In nucleotides, the CDR3 is TGCGCCAGCAGCCGGGCAGGGGAGAACACAGATACGCAGTATTTT.

The CDR3 sequence is CASSAEFGETQYF. CDR3 DNA sequence: TGTGCCAGCAGTGCGGAGTTTGGAGAGACCCAGTACTTC. V is TRBV2 and J is TRBJ2-5; D not certain. The V and J ends lost 4 bases and 4 bases respectively, with 10 bases between them. Germline V CDR1 and CDR2: SNHLY, FYNNEI. The CDR3 runs 13 residues.

The chain recombines TRBV11-2 with TRBJ2-7; 13 bases fit TRBD2. The V gene end was trimmed by 6 bases and the J gene end by 3 bases; junction bases not matched to a gene: 5. The CDR3 runs to 15 residues. In germline, CDR1 is SGHAT, CDR2 FQNNGV. CDR3 region: CASSWTSGSVYEQYF. In DNA, the CDR3 is TGTGCCAGCAGTTGGACTAGCGGGAGTGTCTACGAGCAGTACTTC.

Concerning this clone itself: Other DNA sequences from this sample encode an identical CDR3 as well. CDR3 DNA: TGTGCCAGCAGCCAAGGGAGGCGCGAGCAGTACTTC. Translating gives CASSQGRREQYF. The chain is built from TRBV3-1 (or the pseudogene TRBV3-2) and TRBJ2-7, with D maybe TRBD2 (5 bases). The germline V and J ends were trimmed by 1 base and 6 bases, with 7 bases remaining between them. The CDR3 loop spans 12 amino acids. Germline loops: CDR1 LGHDT, CDR2 YNNKEL (reference sequence).

Many counts were recorded for this clone. V usage is TRBV2 and J usage is TRBJ1-2, with 7 bases lining up with TRBD1. The CDR3 consists of 15 residues. Germline V gene data show CDR1 as SNHLY and CDR2 as FYNNEI. V gave up 5 bases and J gave up 7 bases; unmatched junction bases: 13. Here the CDR3 DNA reads TGTGCCAGCAGTCCGCTACCCGGGACAGTATTTGGCTACACCTTC. This gives the protein CASSPLPGTVFGYTF.

The chain links TRBV13 to TRBJ2-2; 10 bases align to TRBD2. Germline CDR1 is PRHDT and CDR2 is FYEKMQ (reference sequence). This CDR3 region has 17 residues. Trimming at V came to 5 bases and at J to 1 base, leaving 7 bases not matched to a gene. CDR3: CASSPALAGGNTGELFF. In DNA, the CDR3 is TGTGCCAGCAGCCCCGCCTTAGCGGGGGGGAACACCGGGGAGCTGTTTTTT.

The chain joins TRBV28 to TRBJ2-1; TRBD2 matches at 9 bases. The CDR3 has 16 amino acids. Per the germline V gene, CDR1 is MDHEN and CDR2 is SYDVKM. The junction had 9 bases not matched to a gene; V was cut back by 5 bases and J by 4 bases. This chain's CDR3 is CASSRGGLALYNEQFF. In nucleotides, the CDR3 is TGTGCCAGCAGTAGGGGGGGACTAGCCCTTTACAATGAGCAGTTCTTC. The entire variable domain, with the rest obtained from reference TRBV28 and TRBJ2-1, is as follows: DVKVTQSSRYLVKRTGEKVFLECVQDMDHENMFWYRQDPGLGLRLIYFSYDVKMKEKGDIPEGYSVSREKKERFSLILESASTNQTSMYLCASSRGGLALYNEQFFGPGTRLTVL.

The chain carries TRBV28 and TRBJ1-3; 7 positions agree with TRBD1. Germline trimming cut 4 bases from V and 1 base from J; bases unmatched to any gene: 10. Per the germline V gene, CDR1 is MDHEN and CDR2 is SYDVKM. The length of the CDR3 is 17 residues. The CDR3 region has the DNA TGTGCCAGCAGTTCACGACAGGGCTCAGCTTCTGGAAACACCATATATTTT. Translated: CASSSRQGSASGNTIYF.

This chain joins TRBV7-2 and TRBJ1-2, with 9 bases fitting TRBD1. The V gene end was trimmed by 7 bases and the J gene end by 7 bases; junction bases not matched to a gene: 10. The CDR3 spans 14 residues. Germline V gene data show CDR1 as SGHTA and CDR2 as FQGNSA. CDR3 protein: CASTVPGQGGGYTF. The CDR3 nucleotides read TGTGCCAGCACAGTTCCGGGACAGGGAGGTGGCTACACCTTC.

This chain joins TRBV12-5 and TRBJ1-4, with TRBD1 matching 7 bases. Losses at the gene ends were 5 bases for V and 7 bases for J; bases not matched to a gene: 4. CDR3 length equals 13 residues. Germline-derived CDR1 and CDR2 are LGHNT and FRNRAP. Here the CDR3 reads CASGIGTVEKLFF. The DNA of the CDR3 is TGTGCTAGTGGTATCGGGACAGTTGAAAAACTGTTTTTT.

The CDR3: CASSRGTENYGYTF. Here the CDR3 DNA reads TGTGCCAGCAGTCGCGGGACAGAAAACTATGGCTACACCTTC. The chain links TRBV6-5 to TRBJ1-2; 7 nucleotides align to TRBD1. CDR3 size: 14 residues. Germline loops: CDR1 MNHEY, CDR2 SVGAGI. V lost 5 bases, J lost 2 bases, and 5 bases stayed unmatched.

As DNA, the CDR3 is TGTGCCAGCAGCTTCAGGGGGCAGGGATCACCCCTCCACTTT. Translating gives CASSFRGQGSPLHF. The V gene is TRBV7-9, the J gene TRBJ1-6; 8 nucleotides line up with TRBD1. The CDR3 totals 14 residues. CDR1 and CDR2 (germline): SEHNR, FQNEAQ (reference sequence). With 3 bases clipped from V and 10 bases from J, the junction kept 5 bases outside the gene matches.

V is TRBV5-4 and J is TRBJ1-4, with TRBD1 as a possible D gene (5 bases). The V and J ends lost 4 bases and 5 bases respectively, with 18 bases between them. Germline CDR1 SGHNT, CDR2 YYREEE (reference sequence). CDR3 length: 16 residues. Written as DNA, the CDR3 is TGTGCCAGCAGCCTCAGTGGGGGGGGGTTGAATGAAAAACTGTTTTTT. It yields the protein CASSLSGGGLNEKLFF.

The chain is built from TRBV10-3 and TRBJ1-6; 8 nucleotides match TRBD1. V lost 2 bases to trimming and J lost 8 bases; unmatched junction nucleotides: 5. The CDR3 loop spans 15 amino acids. The germline V gene has CDR1 ENHRY and CDR2 SYGVKD. The CDR3 reads CAISEGQGAYSPLHF. The CDR3, as DNA: TGTGCCATCAGTGAGGGGCAGGGGGCCTATTCACCCCTCCACTTT.

The J gene is TRBJ2-7, the V gene TRBV3-1 (or the pseudogene TRBV3-2), with D perhaps TRBD1 (5 bases). The CDR3 contains 14 residues. V was clipped by 4 bases and J by 3 bases, with 13 bases between them. Germline CDR1 and CDR2: LGHDT and YNNKEL (reference sequence). CDR3 sequence: CASSPLWGHYEQYF. The CDR3 bases are TGTGCCAGCAGCCCCTTATGGGGCCACTACGAGCAGTACTTC.